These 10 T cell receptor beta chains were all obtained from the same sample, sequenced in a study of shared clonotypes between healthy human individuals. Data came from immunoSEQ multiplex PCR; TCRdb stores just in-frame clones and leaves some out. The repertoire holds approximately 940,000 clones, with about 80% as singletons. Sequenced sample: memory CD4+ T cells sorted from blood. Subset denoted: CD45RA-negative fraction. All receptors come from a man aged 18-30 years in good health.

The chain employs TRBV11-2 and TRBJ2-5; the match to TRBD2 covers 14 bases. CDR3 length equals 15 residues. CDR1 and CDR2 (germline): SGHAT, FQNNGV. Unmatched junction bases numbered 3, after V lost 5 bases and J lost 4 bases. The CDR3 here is CASSQGLAGGETQYF. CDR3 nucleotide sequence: TGTGCCAGCAGCCAAGGACTAGCGGGAGGAGAGACCCAGTACTTC. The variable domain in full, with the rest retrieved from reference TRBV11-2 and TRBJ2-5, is EAGVAQSPRYKIIEKRQSVAFWCNPISGHATLYWYQQILGQGPKLLIQFQNNGVVDDSQLPKDRFSAERLKGVDSTLKIQPAKLEDSAVYLCASSQGLAGGETQYFGPGTRLLVL.

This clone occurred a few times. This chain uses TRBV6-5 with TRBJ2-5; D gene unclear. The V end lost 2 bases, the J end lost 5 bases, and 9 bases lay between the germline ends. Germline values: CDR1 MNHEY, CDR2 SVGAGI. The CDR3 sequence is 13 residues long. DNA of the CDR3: TGTGCCAGCAGTTACCCTGTCCCGGAGACCCAGTACTTC. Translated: CASSYPVPETQYF.

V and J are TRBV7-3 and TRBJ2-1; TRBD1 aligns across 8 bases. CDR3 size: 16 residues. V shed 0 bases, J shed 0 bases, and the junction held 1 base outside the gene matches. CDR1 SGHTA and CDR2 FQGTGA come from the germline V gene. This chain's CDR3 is CASSLTGQASYNEQFF. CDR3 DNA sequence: TGTGCCAGCAGCTTAACGGGACAGGCCTCCTACAATGAGCAGTTCTTC.

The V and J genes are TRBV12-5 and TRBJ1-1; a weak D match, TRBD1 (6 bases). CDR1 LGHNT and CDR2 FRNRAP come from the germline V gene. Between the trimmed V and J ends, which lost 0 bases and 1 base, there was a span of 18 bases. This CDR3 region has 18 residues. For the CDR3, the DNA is TGTGCTAGTGGTTTGGTACTGGGGCGGGGGCTTACGAACACTGAAGCTTTCTTT. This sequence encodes CASGLVLGRGLTNTEAFF.

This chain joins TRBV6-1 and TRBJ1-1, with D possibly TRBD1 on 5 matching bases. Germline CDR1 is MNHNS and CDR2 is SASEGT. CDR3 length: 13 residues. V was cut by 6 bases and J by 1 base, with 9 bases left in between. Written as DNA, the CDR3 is TGTGCCAGCAGCTCCGACAGGAACACTGAAGCTTTCTTT. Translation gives CASSSDRNTEAFF.

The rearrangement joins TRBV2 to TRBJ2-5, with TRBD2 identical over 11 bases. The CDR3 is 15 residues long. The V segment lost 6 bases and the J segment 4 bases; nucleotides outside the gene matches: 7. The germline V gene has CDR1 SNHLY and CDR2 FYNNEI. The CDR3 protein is CASSLIAGGGETQYF. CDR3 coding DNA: TGTGCCAGCAGCCTCATAGCGGGAGGGGGAGAGACCCAGTACTTC.

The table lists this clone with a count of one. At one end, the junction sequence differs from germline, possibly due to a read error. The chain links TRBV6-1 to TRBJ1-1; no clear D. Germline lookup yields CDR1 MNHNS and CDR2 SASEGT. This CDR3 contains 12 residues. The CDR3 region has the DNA TGTGCCAGCAGTGTCGTGAATACTGAAGCTTTCTTT. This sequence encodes CASSVVNTEAFF.

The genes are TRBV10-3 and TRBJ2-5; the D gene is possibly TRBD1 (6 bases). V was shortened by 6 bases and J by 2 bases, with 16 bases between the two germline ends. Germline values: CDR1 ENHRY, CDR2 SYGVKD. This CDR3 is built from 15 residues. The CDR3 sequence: CAISQPGGSQETQYF. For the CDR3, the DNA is TGTGCCATCAGCCAGCCTGGGGGCTCTCAAGAGACCCAGTACTTC.

DNA of the CDR3: TGTGCCACCAGCAGGGCGGGGTTAGATCAGCCCCAGCATTTT. The encoded protein is CATSRAGLDQPQHF. The chain employs TRBV15 and TRBJ1-5; no clear D. The V end was cut by 3 bases, the J end by 5 bases, with 11 bases between. The germline V gene encodes CDR1 LNHNV and CDR2 YYDKDF (reference sequence). The CDR3 is 14 amino acids.

CDR3 nucleotides: TGTGCCAGCAGTTCGGCCGTCCCCTACGAGCAGTACTTC. This sequence encodes CASSSAVPYEQYF. V gene TRBV11-2 combines with J gene TRBJ2-7; D gene unclear. Per germline, CDR1 SGHAT and CDR2 FQNNGV. The CDR3 totals 13 residues. V was cut by 6 bases and J by 2 bases, with 11 bases left in between.